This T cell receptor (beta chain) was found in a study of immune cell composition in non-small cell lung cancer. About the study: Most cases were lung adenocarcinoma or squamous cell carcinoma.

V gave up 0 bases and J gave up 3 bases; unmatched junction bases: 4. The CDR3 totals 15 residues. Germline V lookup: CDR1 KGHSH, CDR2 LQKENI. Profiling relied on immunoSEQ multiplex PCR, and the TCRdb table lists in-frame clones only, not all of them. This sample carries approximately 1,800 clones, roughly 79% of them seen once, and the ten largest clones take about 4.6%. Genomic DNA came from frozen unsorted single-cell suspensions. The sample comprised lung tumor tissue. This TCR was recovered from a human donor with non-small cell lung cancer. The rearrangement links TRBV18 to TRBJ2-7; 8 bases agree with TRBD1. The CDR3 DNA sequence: TGTGCCAGCTCACCACCGGGCAGGGGGCGCTACGAGCAGTACTTC. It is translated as CASSPPGRGRYEQYF.